The source of this T cell receptor (beta chain) is a study of cytomegalovirus exposure and HLA in healthy donors. At the level of the study: Earlier, 95 million to 140 million unique TCR beta sequences were recovered from approximately 180 million T cells by an analysis.

Study-level points and caveats: Researchers had no immune exposure information except CMV serostatus available.

Per germline, CDR1 ENHRY and CDR2 SYGVKD. The CDR3 is 12 amino acids. V was pared by 10 bases and J by 3 bases, with 5 bases of the junction left unmatched. This clone has a handful of counts. Its antigen is undetermined. The PCR ran on 60 Vbeta and 13 Jbeta primers. Here immunoSEQ multiplex PCR was the method, and the copy in TCRdb shows in-frame clones only, minus some. Here the sample spans about 120,000 clones, about 8% being singletons. The receptor's source is a woman aged 35 to 49 in good health and CMV-seropositive. Sequencing input: PBMCs. The chain has TRBV10-3 and TRBJ2-5, with TRBD1 matching 7 bases. The CDR3 bases are TGTGCCACCCACGGACAGGAAGAGACCCAGTACTTC. It translates to CATHGQEETQYF.